This T cell receptor (beta chain) was sequenced during a study of T cell repertoires in cytomegalovirus infection. CDR1 and CDR2 from the germline V gene are SEHNR and FQNEAQ (reference sequence). The CDR3 length is 17 residues. The junction had 17 bases not matched to a gene; V was cut back by 5 bases and J by 7 bases. TCRdb fed the reads into MiXCR, producing one record per CDR3 protein. The sample holds 650,000 to 900,000 distinct CDR3 sequences; approximately 29% are singletons and the top ten take about an eighth. As for this clonotype: Its specificity is not known.

This sequence joins TRBV7-9 and TRBJ1-2; 9 bases are a match to TRBD1. This sequence was found in a human donor in good health (CMV status not recorded). Some clones in this sample may be carry-over from other donors' samples. The specimen comprised cultured CD8+ T cells from PBMCs, sampled from culture after CMV antigen stimulation. The CDR3 coding sequence is TGTGCCAGCAGCCCTTTACACGGGACAGGGAAGGGTCGTGGCTACACCTTC. It translates to CASSPLHGTGKGRGYTF.